This TCR beta chain was identified in a study of T cells in Graves' hyperthyroidism and ophthalmopathy. Subjects aged 18 to 65 presented with newly diagnosed hyperthyroidism of less than 2 months' duration. The blood specimen was taken at initial hyperthyroidism diagnosis, before any ophthalmopathy symptoms. There were TCR beta CDR3 regions amplified from RNA transcripts. The TCR CDR3 was amplified in a first-round RT-PCR using the HTBI primer set. TCRdb redid the calling of the multiplex PCR reads with MiXCR, one entry per CDR3 protein. The sample has 300,000 to 450,000 distinct CDR3 sequences; about a sixth are singletons. V lost 3 bases and J 10 bases, leaving 12 bases between the germline ends. The CDR3 spans 13 residues.

This chain joins TRBV12-3 or TRBV12-4 and TRBJ2-2; D is undetermined. This TCR was recovered from a woman in her late teens or twenties with Graves' hyperthyroidism that later progressed to Graves' ophthalmopathy. Sequencing used blood. CDR3 bases: TGTGCCAGCAGTTTTGATGGGTCCGAGGAGCTGTTTTTT. Translating it yields CASSFDGSEELFF.